One and the same sample provided the 14 T cell receptor beta chains below, sequenced in a study of cytomegalovirus exposure and HLA in healthy donors. Researchers ran the PCR with 60 Vbeta and 13 Jbeta primers. This table comes from immunoSEQ multiplex PCR, and its TCRdb copy is limited to in-frame clones, with some not included. This sample yields some 190,000 clones, of which roughly 77% are seen a single time; 2% to 2.5% belongs to the top ten. Sequencing was done on a sample of PBMCs. The source of these receptors is a woman aged 25 to 45 in good health and CMV-seropositive.

For this clone: The CDR3 ends on some other residue instead of the conserved phenylalanine or tryptophan, so this is likely a read error. Because the CDR3's place on the DNA is in doubt, the DNA is left out and the CDR3 is given as listed by TCRdb. The chain carries TRBV5-1 and TRBJ1-2; the table's D call, TRBD1, has no DNA check behind it. Germline V gene lookup returns CDR1 SGHRS and CDR2 YFSETQ. The CDR3 contains 11 residues when both ends are counted. This CDR3 is CASSLAVTGRV.

This clone has more than one count but fewer than ten. The rearrangement uses TRBV19 and TRBJ1-2, with 7 bases lining up with TRBD1. Trimming cost V 8 bases and J 4 bases; bases outside gene matches: 10. This CDR3 has 14 residues. Germline CDR1 LNHDA, CDR2 SQIVND (reference sequence). The CDR3 is CASCAGAGGYGYTF. In DNA form, the CDR3 reads TGTGCCAGTTGCGCCGGGGCAGGGGGCTATGGCTACACCTTC.

This rearrangement joins TRBV7-2 to TRBJ2-6; 7 bases line up with TRBD2. From germline, CDR1 is SGHTA and CDR2 FQGNSA. The trim removed 0 bases at V and 4 bases at J, leaving 6 bases unmatched. The CDR3 has 17 residues. The CDR3: CASSLAGRAAGANVLTF. The CDR3 DNA reads as TGTGCCAGCAGCTTAGCGGGGAGGGCGGCGGGGGCCAACGTCCTGACTTTC.

The J gene is TRBJ2-7, the V gene TRBV27; TRBD2 matches at 7 bases. CDR3 length: 16 residues. Germline loops: CDR1 MNHEY, CDR2 SMNVEV (reference sequence). The V and J ends lost 6 bases and 4 bases, in that order; junction bases with no gene match: 15. As DNA, the CDR3 is TGTGCCAGCAGCCCACCCGGGGCAGGGAGGGGTTACGAGCAGTACTTC. Residues: CASSPPGAGRGYEQYF.

In this sample, this clone turned up once. The chain combines TRBV7-6 with TRBJ2-5, with D possibly TRBD2 on 7 matching bases. V lost 2 bases and J lost 2, with 12 bases in between. Germline V gives CDR1 SGHVS, CDR2 FNYEAQ. The CDR3 runs to 15 residues. The CDR3 nucleotides are TGTGCCAGCAGCTTATTCGCGGGGGCTCAAGAGACCCAGTACTTC. Amino acid sequence: CASSLFAGAQETQYF. Drawing the rest from reference TRBV7-6 and TRBJ2-5, the complete variable domain is GAGVSQSPRYKVTKRGQDVALRCDPISGHVSLYWYRQALGQGPEFLTYFNYEAQQDKSGLPNDRFSAERPEGSISTLTIQRTEQRDSAMYRCASSLFAGAQETQYFGPGTRLLVL.

This clone has a single count. This sequence joins TRBV4-1 and TRBJ2-3; maybe TRBD1 (7 bases). Looked up from germline, CDR1 is MGHRA and CDR2 is YSYEKL. V lost 3 bases and J 1 base, leaving 14 bases between the germline ends. CDR3 length equals 16 residues. CDR3 residues: CASSHRTGGGTDTQYF. CDR3 nucleotides: TGCGCCAGCAGCCATCGGACAGGAGGGGGCACAGATACGCAGTATTTT.

The V and J genes are TRBV7-2 and TRBJ2-5; TRBD1 aligns across 7 bases. V gave up 2 bases and J gave up 1 base; unmatched junction bases: 1. The germline V gene encodes CDR1 SGHTA and CDR2 FQGNSA. This CDR3 contains 14 residues. This CDR3 is CASSLNRGQETQYF. CDR3 DNA sequence: TGTGCCAGCAGCTTAAACAGGGGCCAAGAGACCCAGTACTTC.

The rearrangement uses TRBV29-1 and TRBJ1-1, with a weak D call TRBD1 (6 bases). The CDR3 length is 13 residues. Germline CDR1 and CDR2: SQVTM and ANQGSEA. Trimming took off 6 bases at V and 5 bases at J, with 16 bases between the two ends. The CDR3 DNA reads as TGCAGCGTGGGGTGGGGGCGAGGTACTGAAGCTTTCTTT. This encodes CSVGWGRGTEAFF.

The gene calls are TRBV4-1 and TRBJ1-5; 7 bases are shared with TRBD1. With V trimmed by 1 base and J by 1 base, 4 bases remained unmatched. The CDR3 runs 16 residues. CDR1 and CDR2 (germline): MGHRA, YSYEKL. The CDR3 DNA reads as TGCGCCAGCAGCCAAGGGGCGACAGGGAGCAATCAGCCCCAGCATTTT. The encoded protein is CASSQGATGSNQPQHF.

In this sample, this clone turned up once. The chain is built from TRBV4-2 and TRBJ2-6; weak D call: TRBD1 (5 bases). Germline loops: CDR1 LGHNA, CDR2 YNFKEQ. This CDR3 is built from 16 residues. With 0 bases removed from V and 0 bases from J, the gap between germline ends came to 6 bases. CDR3 in amino acids: CASSQDQGSGANVLTF. The DNA for the CDR3 is TGTGCCAGCAGCCAAGACCAGGGCTCTGGGGCCAACGTCCTGACTTTC.

This chain joins TRBV5-6 and TRBJ1-6, with D maybe TRBD1 (6 bases). Germline V lookup: CDR1 SGHDT, CDR2 YYEEEE. V was trimmed by 4 bases and J by 7 bases, leaving 15 bases between them. The CDR3 contains 15 residues. The CDR3 nucleotides are TGTGCCAGCAGCGTCTACAGGGCGAAAAATTCACCCCTCCACTTT. The encoded protein is CASSVYRAKNSPLHF.

The chain recombines TRBV4-3 with TRBJ2-1; D might be TRBD1 (6 bases). The CDR3 runs to 14 residues. Germline values: CDR1 LGHNA, CDR2 YSLEER. Deletions cut 3 bases from V and 10 bases from J, with 16 bases between. The CDR3, as DNA: TGCGCCAGCAGCCAGACACAAGGGGGTCGGGAGCAGTTCTTC. Its protein product is CASSQTQGGREQFF.

This clone was picked up a small number of times. The rearrangement joins TRBV6-5 to TRBJ2-7; TRBD2 matches 10 bases. V lost 2 bases, J lost 7 bases, and 8 bases stayed unmatched. The germline gives CDR1 MNHEY, CDR2 SVGAGI. The CDR3 contains 15 residues. The CDR3 DNA is TGTGCCAGCAGTTACAAAGCGGGGGGGCCGTGGGAGCAGTACTTC. It translates to CASSYKAGGPWEQYF.

V is TRBV19 and J is TRBJ2-3, with D possibly being TRBD2 (6 bases). Trimming pared 4 bases from V and 3 bases from J, leaving 23 bases between. This CDR3 is 18 amino acids long. CDR1 LNHDA and CDR2 SQIVND come from the germline V gene (reference sequence). As DNA, the CDR3 is TGTGCCAGTAGTAGCCCCCGAAGGTTGCGGGGTGAAACAGATACGCAGTATTTT. Translated: CASSSPRRLRGETDTQYF.